The 19 T cell receptor beta chains below come from one sample, sequenced in a study of cytomegalovirus exposure and HLA in healthy donors. In the PCR, 60 Vbeta and 13 Jbeta primers were used. Some clones are missing from TCRdb's copy, which holds only in-frame ones; the method was immunoSEQ multiplex PCR. There are 200,000 to 250,000 clones in the sample; more than 75% occur only once, and approximately 2.5% lies in the top ten. The sequenced sample was PBMCs. All receptors derive from a woman in her thirties or forties in good health and CMV-seronegative.

This clone has more than one count but fewer than ten. The chain employs TRBV4-2 and TRBJ1-6; 10 bases align to TRBD1. The CDR3 consists of 18 residues. Germline CDR1 reads LGHNA; CDR2 reads YNFKEQ. The V and J ends lost 4 bases and 9 bases, in that order; junction bases with no gene match: 15. In nucleotides, the CDR3 is TGTGCCAGCAGCCGCCAAGATGGGATCGGACAGGGGGGTTCACCCCTCCACTTT. Translation: CASSRQDGIGQGGSPLHF.

V and J are TRBV30 and TRBJ2-4; TRBD2 matches at 14 bases. Unmatched junction bases numbered 7, after V lost 0 bases and J lost 6 bases. The CDR3 contains 17 residues. Germline V gene lookup returns CDR1 GTSNPN and CDR2 SVGIG (reference sequence). CDR3 DNA sequence: TGTGCCTGGAGTGTTTTGACTAGCGGGAGGGCCGGAAACATTCAGTACTTC. Its protein product is CAWSVLTSGRAGNIQYF.

The chain has TRBV27 and TRBJ2-7, with D tentatively TRBD2 (5 bases). V lost 1 base and J 7 bases, leaving 14 bases between the germline ends. Germline lookup yields CDR1 MNHEY and CDR2 SMNVEV (reference sequence). The CDR3 is 14 residues long. The CDR3 reads CASSLFRGSREQYF. CDR3 DNA: TGTGCCAGCAGTTTATTTCGGGGTTCTCGAGAGCAGTACTTC.

To note about this clone: At one end, the junction sequence differs from germline, possibly due to a read error. J is TRBJ1-1 and V is TRBV5-1; maybe TRBD1 (6 bases). The CDR3 is 14 amino acids. CDR1 and CDR2 from the germline V gene are SGHRS and YFSETQ. Here the CDR3 DNA reads TGCGCCAGCAGCTTCCTTGGGCCTCGACAGGAAGGTTTCTTT. Its protein product is CASSFLGPRQEGFF.

The rearrangement joins TRBV18 to TRBJ1-1; 7 nucleotides align to TRBD1. Germline CDR1 KGHSH, CDR2 LQKENI. The junction had 6 bases not matched to a gene; V was cut back by 5 bases and J by 0 bases. CDR3 length: 15 residues. The CDR3 reads CASSVGQSMNTEAFF. CDR3 nucleotides: TGTGCCAGCTCAGTGGGACAGTCTATGAACACTGAAGCTTTCTTT. Full variable domain (rest looked up from reference TRBV18 and TRBJ1-1): NAGVMQNPRHLVRRRGQEARLRCSPMKGHSHVYWYRQLPEEGLKFMVYLQKENIIDESGMPKERFSAEFPKEGPSILRIQQVVRGDSAAYFCASSVGQSMNTEAFFGQGTRLTVV.

V gene TRBV7-2 combines with J gene TRBJ1-2, with 12 bases aligning to TRBD1. V lost 4 bases to trimming and J lost 9 bases; unmatched junction nucleotides: 6. CDR1 is SGHTA and CDR2 is FQGNSA in the germline V gene. CDR3 length equals 14 residues. This CDR3 reads CASSSGDRGRSYTF. The CDR3 region has the DNA TGTGCCAGCAGCTCTGGGGACAGGGGGCGAAGCTACACCTTC.

The chain recombines TRBV7-9 with TRBJ2-2, with no clear D. Germline lookup yields CDR1 SEHNR and CDR2 FQNEAQ (reference sequence). This CDR3 contains 14 residues. Trimming shortened V by 3 bases and J by 0 bases, and 5 bases separated the two germline ends. CDR3 DNA sequence: TGTGCCAGCAGCTTTCTCGCGAACACCGGGGAGCTGTTTTTT. Protein: CASSFLANTGELFF.

This sequence joins TRBV21-1 and TRBJ1-5; the table calls TRBD1, which could not be checked here. TRBV21-1 counts as a pseudogene. The CDR3 is 19 residues long. CDR3 region: CASSKDYRRTPYSNQPQHF. DNA for the CDR3: TGTGCCAGCAGCAAAGACTACAGGCGCACCCCTTATAGCAATCAGCCCCAGCATTTT.

This clone came up once. This chain links TRBV5-1 with TRBJ2-7, with TRBD2 matching over 10 bases. After removal of 4 bases from V and 7 bases from J, the junction contained 11 bases not matched to a gene. The CDR3 has 15 residues. Germline V gives CDR1 SGHRS, CDR2 YFSETQ. Here the CDR3 DNA reads TGCGCCAGCAGCCTCGGACTAGCGGCCTCCGGAGAGCAGTACTTC. Protein sequence: CASSLGLAASGEQYF. Full variable domain (missing parts from reference TRBV5-1 and TRBJ2-7): KAGVTQTPRYLIKTRGQQVTLSCSPISGHRSVSWYQQTPGQGLQFLFEYFSETQRNKGNFPGRFSGRQFSNSRSEMNVSTLELGDSALYLCASSLGLAASGEQYFGPGTRLTVT.

The J gene is TRBJ2-1, the V gene TRBV11-3, with D possibly matching TRBD1 (5 bases). V was cut by 5 bases and J by 3 bases, with 8 bases left in between. The CDR3 length is 13 residues. Germline V gene lookup returns CDR1 SGHNT and CDR2 YENEEA. This CDR3 is CASSPGIYNEQFF. CDR3 sequence (DNA): TGTGCCAGCAGCCCAGGGATCTACAATGAGCAGTTCTTC.

The J gene is TRBJ1-1, the V gene TRBV11-2; D uncertain. This CDR3 spans 15 amino acids. Germline-derived CDR1 and CDR2 are SGHAT and FQNNGV. V shed 0 bases and J shed 0 bases, with 8 bases lying between them. The CDR3 nucleotides are TGTGCCAGCAGCTTAGATGTGGCGGTGAACACTGAAGCTTTCTTT. It translates to CASSLDVAVNTEAFF. Drawing the rest from reference TRBV11-2 and TRBJ1-1, the complete variable domain is EAGVAQSPRYKIIEKRQSVAFWCNPISGHATLYWYQQILGQGPKLLIQFQNNGVVDDSQLPKDRFSAERLKGVDSTLKIQPAKLEDSAVYLCASSLDVAVNTEAFFGQGTRLTVV.

The genes are TRBV5-6 and TRBJ2-1, with 8 bases aligning to TRBD2. The V segment lost 5 bases and the J segment 8 bases; nucleotides outside the gene matches: 9. This CDR3 has 14 amino acids. The germline gives CDR1 SGHDT, CDR2 YYEEEE. This chain's CDR3 is CASSPWTSPDEQFF. The CDR3 DNA reads as TGTGCCAGCAGTCCCTGGACTAGCCCGGATGAGCAGTTCTTC.

The V call is TRBV4-2, the J call TRBJ2-7; TRBD1 matches 7 bases. Germline assignment: CDR1 LGHNA and CDR2 YNFKEQ. With V trimmed by 3 bases and J by 2 bases, 7 bases remained unmatched. There are 15 residues in the CDR3. CDR3 protein: CASSQDPTGTYEQYF. CDR3 nucleotides: TGTGCCAGCAGCCAGGACCCGACAGGGACCTACGAGCAGTACTTC.

The chain has TRBV6-4 and TRBJ2-3; TRBD2 matches at 8 bases. The ends lost 3 bases at V and 0 bases at J; junction bases unmatched: 5. Germline CDR1 MRHNA, CDR2 SNTAGT. The CDR3 extends over 16 amino acids. The CDR3 protein is CASSETSGSSTDTQYF. CDR3 coding DNA: TGTGCCAGCAGTGAAACTAGCGGCTCTAGCACAGATACGCAGTATTTT.

V usage is TRBV6-5 and J usage is TRBJ1-4; D gene ambiguous. Between the trimmed V and J ends, which lost 5 bases and 3 bases, there was a span of 13 bases. Germline CDR1 MNHEY, CDR2 SVGAGI. This CDR3 spans 15 amino acids. The CDR3 coding sequence is TGTGCCAGCAGTGGCGGTCGGGTGTCTAATGAAAAACTGTTTTTT. This encodes CASSGGRVSNEKLFF.

J is TRBJ1-1 and V is TRBV5-1; the D gene is possibly TRBD1 (5 bases). Trimming left V 0 bases short and J 6 bases short, with 12 bases between. Germline CDR1 and CDR2: SGHRS and YFSETQ. CDR3 length equals 14 residues. This chain's CDR3 is CASSLGGGAAEAFF. In nucleotides, the CDR3 is TGCGCCAGCAGCTTGGGTGGAGGGGCCGCTGAAGCTTTCTTT.

The CDR3 loop is CASSALFEGRPGREPQHF. DNA of the CDR3: TGCGCCAGCAGTGCCCTTTTCGAGGGGCGCCCGGGGAGGGAGCCCCAGCATTTT. The chain combines TRBV10-2 with TRBJ1-5; possible D gene TRBD1, 5 bases. The CDR3 consists of 18 residues. Germline loops: CDR1 WSHSY, CDR2 SAAADI. V was trimmed by 4 bases and J by 8 bases, leaving 27 bases between them.

J is TRBJ2-1 and V is TRBV12-5, with 8 bases fitting TRBD2. CDR3 length: 13 residues. From germline, CDR1 is LGHNT and CDR2 FRNRAP. J lost 6 bases, V lost 7 bases, and 5 bases had no gene match. CDR3 DNA sequence: TGTGCTAGTGCCCAGACTAGCGCCAATGAGCAGTTCTTC. Its translation is CASAQTSANEQFF. Together with reference TRBV12-5 and TRBJ2-1, the CDR3 gives the full variable domain: DARVTQTPRHKVTEMGQEVTMRCQPILGHNTVFWYRQTMMQGLELLAYFRNRAPLDDSGMPKDRFSAEMPDATLATLKIQPSEPRDSAVYFCASAQTSANEQFFGPGTRLTVL.

The J gene is TRBJ2-5, the V gene TRBV4-2; a weak D match, TRBD1 (5 bases). V was clipped by 4 bases and J by 5 bases, with 17 bases between them. This CDR3 comprises 15 residues. Germline CDR1 and CDR2: LGHNA and YNFKEQ. The CDR3, as DNA: TGTGCCAGCAGCCGACAGCTAGGGGTTGGGGAGACCCAGTACTTC. Protein sequence: CASSRQLGVGETQYF.